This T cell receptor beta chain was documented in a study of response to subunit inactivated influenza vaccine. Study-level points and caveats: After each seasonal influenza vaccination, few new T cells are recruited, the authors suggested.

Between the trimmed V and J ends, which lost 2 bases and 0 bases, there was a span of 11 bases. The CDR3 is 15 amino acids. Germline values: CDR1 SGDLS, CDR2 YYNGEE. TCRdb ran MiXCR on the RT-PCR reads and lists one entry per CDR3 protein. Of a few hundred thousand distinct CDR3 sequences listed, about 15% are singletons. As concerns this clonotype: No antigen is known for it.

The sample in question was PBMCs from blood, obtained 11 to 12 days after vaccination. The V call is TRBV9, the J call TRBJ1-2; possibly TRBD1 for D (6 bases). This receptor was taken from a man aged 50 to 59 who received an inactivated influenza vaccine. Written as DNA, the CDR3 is TGTGCCAGCAGCGTGGGGGCCGCGTCTAACTATGGCTACACCTTC. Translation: CASSVGAASNYGYTF.